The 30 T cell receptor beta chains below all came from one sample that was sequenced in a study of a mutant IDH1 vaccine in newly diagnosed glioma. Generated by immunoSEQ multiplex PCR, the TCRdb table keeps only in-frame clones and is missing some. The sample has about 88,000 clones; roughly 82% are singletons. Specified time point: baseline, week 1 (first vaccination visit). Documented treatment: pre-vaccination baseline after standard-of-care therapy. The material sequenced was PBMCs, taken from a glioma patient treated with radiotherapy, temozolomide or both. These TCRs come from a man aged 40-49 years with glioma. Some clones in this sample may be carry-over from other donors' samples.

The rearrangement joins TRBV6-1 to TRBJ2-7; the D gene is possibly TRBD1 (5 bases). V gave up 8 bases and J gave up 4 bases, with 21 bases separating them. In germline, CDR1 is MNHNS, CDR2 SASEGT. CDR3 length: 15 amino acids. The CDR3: CASGLERQGMYEQYF. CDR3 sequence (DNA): TGTGCCAGCGGGCTAGAGAGGCAGGGTATGTACGAGCAGTACTTC.

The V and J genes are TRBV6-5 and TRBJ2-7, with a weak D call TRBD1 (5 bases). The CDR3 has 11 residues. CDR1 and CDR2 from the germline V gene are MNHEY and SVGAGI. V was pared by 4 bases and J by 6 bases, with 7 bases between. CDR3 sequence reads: CASSSTGEQYF. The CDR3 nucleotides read TGTGCCAGCAGTTCAACAGGCGAGCAGTACTTC.

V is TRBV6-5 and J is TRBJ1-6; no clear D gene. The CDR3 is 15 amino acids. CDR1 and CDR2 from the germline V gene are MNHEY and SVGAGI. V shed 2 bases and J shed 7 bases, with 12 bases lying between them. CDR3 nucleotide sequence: TGTGCCAGCAGTTACGAGGTCAACGGGAATTCACCCCTCCACTTT. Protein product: CASSYEVNGNSPLHF.

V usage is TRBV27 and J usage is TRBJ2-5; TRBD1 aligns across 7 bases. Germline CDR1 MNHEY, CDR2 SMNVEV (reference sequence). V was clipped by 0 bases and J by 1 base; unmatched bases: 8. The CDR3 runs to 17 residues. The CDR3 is CASSLSGQLVTQETQYF. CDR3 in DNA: TGTGCCAGCAGTTTATCGGGACAGTTAGTTACCCAAGAGACCCAGTACTTC.

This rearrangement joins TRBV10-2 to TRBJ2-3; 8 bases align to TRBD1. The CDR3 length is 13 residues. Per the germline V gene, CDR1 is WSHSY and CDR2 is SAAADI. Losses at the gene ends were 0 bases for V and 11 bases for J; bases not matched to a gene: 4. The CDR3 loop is CASSESRTGRQYF. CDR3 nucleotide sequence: TGCGCCAGCAGTGAGTCCCGGACAGGGCGGCAGTATTTT.

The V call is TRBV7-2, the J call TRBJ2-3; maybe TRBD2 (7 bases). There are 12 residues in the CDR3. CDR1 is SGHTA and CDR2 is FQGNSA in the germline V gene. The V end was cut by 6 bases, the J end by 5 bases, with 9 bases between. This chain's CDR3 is CASRGGGDTQYF. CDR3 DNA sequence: TGTGCCAGCAGAGGGGGGGGAGATACGCAGTATTTT.

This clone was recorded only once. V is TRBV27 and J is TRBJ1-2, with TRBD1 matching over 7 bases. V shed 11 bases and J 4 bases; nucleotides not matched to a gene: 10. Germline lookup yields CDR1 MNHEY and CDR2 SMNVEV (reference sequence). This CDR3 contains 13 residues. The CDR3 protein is CASSRDRLYGYTF. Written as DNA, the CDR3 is TGTGCCTCCTCCCGGGACAGACTCTATGGCTACACCTTC.

The CDR3 spells CASSSHRRLSSYNEQFF. CDR3 sequence (DNA): TGTGCCAGCAGCTCCCATCGCCGGCTGAGCTCCTACAATGAGCAGTTCTTC. The chain employs TRBV7-9 and TRBJ2-1; the D is unclear. CDR1 is SEHNR and CDR2 is FQNEAQ in the germline V gene (reference sequence). The ends were cut back, 4 bases at V and 0 bases at J, with 16 bases in the middle. This CDR3 has 17 residues. Filled out from reference TRBV7-9 and TRBJ2-1, the complete variable domain reads DTGVSQNPRHKITKRGQNVTFRCDPISEHNRLYWYRQTLGQGPEFLTYFQNEAQLEKSRLLSDRFSAERPKGSFSTLEIQRTEQGDSAMYLCASSSHRRLSSYNEQFFGPGTRLTVL.

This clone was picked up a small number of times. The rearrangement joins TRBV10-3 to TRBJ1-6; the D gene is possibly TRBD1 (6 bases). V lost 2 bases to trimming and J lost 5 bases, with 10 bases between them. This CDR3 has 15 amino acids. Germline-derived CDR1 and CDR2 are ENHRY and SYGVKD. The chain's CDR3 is CAISENRADNSPLHF. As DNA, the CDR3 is TGTGCCATCAGTGAGAACAGGGCCGATAATTCACCCCTCCACTTT.

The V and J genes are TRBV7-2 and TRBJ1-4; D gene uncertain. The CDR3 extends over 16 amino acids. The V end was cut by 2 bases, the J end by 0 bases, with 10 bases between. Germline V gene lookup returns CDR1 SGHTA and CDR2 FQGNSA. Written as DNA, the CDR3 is TGTGCCAGCAGCTTAATTTTTCAGGCAACTAATGAAAAACTGTTTTTT. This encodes CASSLIFQATNEKLFF.

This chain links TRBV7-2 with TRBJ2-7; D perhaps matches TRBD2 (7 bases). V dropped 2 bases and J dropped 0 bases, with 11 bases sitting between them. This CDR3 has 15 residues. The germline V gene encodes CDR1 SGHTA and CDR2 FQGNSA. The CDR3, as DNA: TGTGCCAGCAGCTTACAAGGGGGGGCCTCCTACGAGCAGTACTTC. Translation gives CASSLQGGASYEQYF. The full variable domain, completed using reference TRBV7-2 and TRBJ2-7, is GAGVSQSPSNKVTEKGKDVELRCDPISGHTALYWYRQSLGQGLEFLIYFQGNSAPDKSGLPSDRFSAERTGGSVSTLTIQRTQQEDSAVYLCASSLQGGASYEQYFGPGTRLTVT.

CDR3 DNA sequence: TGTGCCAGCAGCTTAGAAAAGGGCTACGAGCAGTACTTC. It translates to CASSLEKGYEQYF. The chain is built from TRBV7-8 and TRBJ2-7; D gene uncertain. The V gene lost 1 base and the J gene lost 3 bases, with 7 bases spanning the gap. Germline V gives CDR1 SGHVS, CDR2 FQNEAQ. CDR3 size: 13 residues.

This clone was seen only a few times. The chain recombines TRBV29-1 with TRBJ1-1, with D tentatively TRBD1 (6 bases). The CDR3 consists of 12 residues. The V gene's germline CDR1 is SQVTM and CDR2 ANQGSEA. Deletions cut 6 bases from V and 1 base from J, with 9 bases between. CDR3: CSVVTGNTEAFF. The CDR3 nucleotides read TGCAGCGTAGTGACAGGGAACACTGAAGCTTTCTTT.

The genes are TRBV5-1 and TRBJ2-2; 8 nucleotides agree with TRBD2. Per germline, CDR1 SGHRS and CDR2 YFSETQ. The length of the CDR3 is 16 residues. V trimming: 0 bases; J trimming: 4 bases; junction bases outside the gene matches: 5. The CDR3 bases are TGCGCCAGCAGCTTGGTAGCGGGGTATAGCACCGGGGAGCTGTTTTTT. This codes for CASSLVAGYSTGELFF.

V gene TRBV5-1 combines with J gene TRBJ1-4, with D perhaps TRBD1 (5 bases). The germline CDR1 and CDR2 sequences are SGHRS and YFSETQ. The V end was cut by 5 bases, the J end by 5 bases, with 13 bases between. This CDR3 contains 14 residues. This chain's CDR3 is CASRDGTDNEKLFF. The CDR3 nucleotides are TGCGCCAGCAGGGACGGGACGGACAATGAAAAACTGTTTTTT.

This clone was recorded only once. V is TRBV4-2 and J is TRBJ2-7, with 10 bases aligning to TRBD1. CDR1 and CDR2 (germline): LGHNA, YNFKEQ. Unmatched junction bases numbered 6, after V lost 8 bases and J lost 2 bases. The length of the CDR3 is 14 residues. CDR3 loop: CASRTGTGAYEQYF. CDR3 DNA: TGTGCCAGCCGAACCGGGACAGGGGCCTACGAGCAGTACTTC.

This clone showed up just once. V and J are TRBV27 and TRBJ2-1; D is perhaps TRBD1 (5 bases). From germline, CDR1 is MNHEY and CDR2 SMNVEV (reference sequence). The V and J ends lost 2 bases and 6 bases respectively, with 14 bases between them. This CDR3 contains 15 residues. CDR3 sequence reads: CASSLGPGAANEQFF. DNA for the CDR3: TGTGCCAGCAGTTTAGGCCCTGGGGCCGCCAATGAGCAGTTCTTC.

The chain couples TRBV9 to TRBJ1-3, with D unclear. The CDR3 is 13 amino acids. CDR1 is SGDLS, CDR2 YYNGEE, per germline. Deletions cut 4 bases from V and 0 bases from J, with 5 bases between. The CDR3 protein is CASSPTSGNTIYF. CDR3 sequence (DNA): TGTGCCAGCAGCCCGACCTCTGGAAACACCATATATTTT.

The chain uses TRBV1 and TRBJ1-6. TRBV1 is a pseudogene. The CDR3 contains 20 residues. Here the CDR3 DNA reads TGCACCAGCAGCCAAGACCCCACCCTCGGGGCTGAAGGCTATAATTCACCCCTCCACTTT. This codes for CTSSQDPTLGAEGYNSPLHF.

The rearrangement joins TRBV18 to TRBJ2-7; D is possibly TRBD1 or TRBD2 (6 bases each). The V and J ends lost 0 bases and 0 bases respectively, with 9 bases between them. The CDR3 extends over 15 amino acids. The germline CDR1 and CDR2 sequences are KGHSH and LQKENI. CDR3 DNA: TGTGCCAGCTCACCACCGGGGGGCGGCTCCTACGAGCAGTACTTC. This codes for CASSPPGGGSYEQYF.

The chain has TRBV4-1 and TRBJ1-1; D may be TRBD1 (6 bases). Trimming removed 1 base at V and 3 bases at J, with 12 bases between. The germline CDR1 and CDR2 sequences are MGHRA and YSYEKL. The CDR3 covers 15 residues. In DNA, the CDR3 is TGCGCCAGCAGCCAAGGGGGTTCAGGGGACACTGAAGCTTTCTTT. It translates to CASSQGGSGDTEAFF.

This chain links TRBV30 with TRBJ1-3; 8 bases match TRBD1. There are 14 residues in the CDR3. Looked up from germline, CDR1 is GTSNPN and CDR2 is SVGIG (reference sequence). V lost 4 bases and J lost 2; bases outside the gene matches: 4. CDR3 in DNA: TGTGCCTGGACCAGGGGGCGAGCTGGAAACACCATATATTTT. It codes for CAWTRGRAGNTIYF. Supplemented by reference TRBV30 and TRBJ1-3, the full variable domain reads SQTIHQWPATLVQPVGSPLSLECTVEGTSNPNLYWYRQAAGRGLQLLFYSVGIGQISSEVPQNLSASRPQDRQFILSSKKLLLSDSGFYLCAWTRGRAGNTIYFGEGSWLTVV.

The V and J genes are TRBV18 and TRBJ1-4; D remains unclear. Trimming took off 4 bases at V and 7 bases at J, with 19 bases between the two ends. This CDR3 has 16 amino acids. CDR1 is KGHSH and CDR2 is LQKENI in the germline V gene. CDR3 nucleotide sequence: TGTGCCAGCTCACTCCTACCCCCAGGCCAGGCTGAAAAACTGTTTTTT. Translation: CASSLLPPGQAEKLFF.

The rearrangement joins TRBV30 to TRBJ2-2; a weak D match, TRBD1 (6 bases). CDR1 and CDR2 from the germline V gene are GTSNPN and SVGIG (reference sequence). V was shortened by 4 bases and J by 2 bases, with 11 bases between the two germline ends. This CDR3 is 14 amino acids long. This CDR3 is CAWMGASNTGELFF. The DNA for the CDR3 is TGTGCCTGGATGGGGGCCTCAAACACCGGGGAGCTGTTTTTT. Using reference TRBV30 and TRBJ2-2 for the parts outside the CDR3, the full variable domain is SQTIHQWPATLVQPVGSPLSLECTVEGTSNPNLYWYRQAAGRGLQLLFYSVGIGQISSEVPQNLSASRPQDRQFILSSKKLLLSDSGFYLCAWMGASNTGELFFGEGSRLTVL.

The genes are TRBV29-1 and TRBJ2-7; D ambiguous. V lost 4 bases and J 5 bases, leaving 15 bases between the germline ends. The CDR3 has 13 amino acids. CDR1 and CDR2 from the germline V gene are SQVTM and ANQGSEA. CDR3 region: CSVAGQDGDEQYF. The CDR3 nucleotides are TGCAGCGTTGCGGGCCAGGATGGCGACGAGCAGTACTTC.

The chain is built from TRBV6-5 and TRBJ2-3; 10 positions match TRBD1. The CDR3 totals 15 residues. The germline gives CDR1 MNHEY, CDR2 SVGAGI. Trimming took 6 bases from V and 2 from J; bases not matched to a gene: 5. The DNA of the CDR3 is TGTGCCAGCAGGCAAGGGACAGGGGACACAGATACGCAGTATTTT. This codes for CASRQGTGDTDTQYF.

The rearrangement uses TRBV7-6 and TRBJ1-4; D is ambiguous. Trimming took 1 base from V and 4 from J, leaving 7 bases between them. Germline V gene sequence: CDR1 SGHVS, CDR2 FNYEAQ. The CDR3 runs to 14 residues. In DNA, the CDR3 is TGTGCCAGCAGCTTAGGGGTTGTTAATGAAAAACTGTTTTTT. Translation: CASSLGVVNEKLFF.

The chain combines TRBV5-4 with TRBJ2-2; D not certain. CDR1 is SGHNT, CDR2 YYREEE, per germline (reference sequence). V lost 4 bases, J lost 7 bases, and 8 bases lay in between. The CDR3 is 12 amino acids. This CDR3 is CASSPRSGELFF. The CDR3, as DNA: TGTGCCAGCAGCCCCCGGAGCGGGGAGCTGTTTTTT.

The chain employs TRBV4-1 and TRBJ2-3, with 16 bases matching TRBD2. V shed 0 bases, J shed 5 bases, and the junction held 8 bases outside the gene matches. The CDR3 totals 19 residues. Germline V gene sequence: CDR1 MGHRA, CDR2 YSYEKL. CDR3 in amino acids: CASSQELGLAGGRGDTQYF. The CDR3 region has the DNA TGCGCCAGCAGCCAAGAATTGGGACTAGCGGGGGGGCGAGGAGATACGCAGTATTTT.

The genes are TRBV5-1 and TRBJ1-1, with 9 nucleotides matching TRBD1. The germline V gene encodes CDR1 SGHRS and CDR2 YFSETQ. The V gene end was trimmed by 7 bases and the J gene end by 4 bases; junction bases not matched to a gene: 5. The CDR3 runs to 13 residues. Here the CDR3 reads CASQMTGGTEAFF. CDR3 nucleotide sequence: TGCGCCAGCCAAATGACAGGGGGCACTGAAGCTTTCTTT.